This T cell receptor beta chain emerged from a study of cytomegalovirus exposure and HLA in healthy donors. Overall study findings and caveats: Prior analysis indicated that the majority of TCR beta V segments exhibited productivity approximately 87% or approximately 30% of the time. When a later analysis was performed, an Asian-associated ancestry cluster reportedly had fewer N-insertions than the roughly 630-donor mean. Clonal expansion was found to be greater in HLA-associated TCR beta chains than in equally common others in a later analysis.

A remark on this clone: The antigen is not known.

The PCR contained 60 Vbeta and 13 Jbeta primers. Sequencing used immunoSEQ multiplex PCR; TCRdb keeps in-frame clones, though not all of them. Of more than 70,000 clones listed, about 80% are singletons. Trimming took 5 bases from V and 3 from J, leaving 17 bases between them. The CDR3 is 14 residues long. Germline CDR1 SQVTM, CDR2 ANQGSEA. The chain employs TRBV29-1 and TRBJ2-7; possible D gene TRBD1, 7 bases. The TCR was taken from a man in his fifties in good health and CMV-seropositive. Sequenced sample: PBMCs. The CDR3 DNA reads TGCAGCGTTCCCGGGAGCAGGGGGAGCTACGAGCAGTACTTC. Protein: CSVPGSRGSYEQYF.